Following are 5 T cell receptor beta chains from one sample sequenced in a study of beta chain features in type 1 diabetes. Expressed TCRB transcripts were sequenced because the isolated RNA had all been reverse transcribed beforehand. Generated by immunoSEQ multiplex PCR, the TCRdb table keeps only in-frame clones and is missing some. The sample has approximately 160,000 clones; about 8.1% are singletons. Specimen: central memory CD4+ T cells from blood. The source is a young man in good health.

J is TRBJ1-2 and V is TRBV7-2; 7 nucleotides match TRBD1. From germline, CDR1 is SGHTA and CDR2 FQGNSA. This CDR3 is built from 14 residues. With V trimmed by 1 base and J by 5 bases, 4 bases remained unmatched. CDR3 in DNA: TGTGCCAGCAGCTTAGGGCAGGGGGAGTATGGCTACACCTTC. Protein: CASSLGQGEYGYTF. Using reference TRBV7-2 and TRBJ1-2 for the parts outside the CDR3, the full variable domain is GAGVSQSPSNKVTEKGKDVELRCDPISGHTALYWYRQSLGQGLEFLIYFQGNSAPDKSGLPSDRFSAERTGGSVSTLTIQRTQQEDSAVYLCASSLGQGEYGYTFGSGTRLTVV.

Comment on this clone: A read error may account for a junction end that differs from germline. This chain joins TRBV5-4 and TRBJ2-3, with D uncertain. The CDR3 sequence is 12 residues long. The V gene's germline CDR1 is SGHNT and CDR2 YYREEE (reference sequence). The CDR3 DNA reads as TGCGCCAGCAGCCAAGACAAAGATACGCAGTATTTT. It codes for CASSQDKDTQYF.

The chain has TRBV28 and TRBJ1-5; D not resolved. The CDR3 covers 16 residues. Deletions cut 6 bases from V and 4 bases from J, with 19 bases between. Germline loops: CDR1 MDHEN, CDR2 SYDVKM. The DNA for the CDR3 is TGTGCCAGCAGCCCTACCGACGGGGTTCGAAATCAGCCCCAGCATTTT. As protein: CASSPTDGVRNQPQHF.

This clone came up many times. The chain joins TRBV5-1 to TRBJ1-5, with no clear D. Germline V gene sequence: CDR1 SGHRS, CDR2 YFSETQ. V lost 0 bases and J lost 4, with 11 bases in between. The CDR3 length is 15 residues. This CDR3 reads CASSLGGIGNQPQHF. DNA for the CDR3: TGCGCCAGCAGCTTGGGCGGCATTGGGAATCAGCCCCAGCATTTT. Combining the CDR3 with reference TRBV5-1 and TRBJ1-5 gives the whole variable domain KAGVTQTPRYLIKTRGQQVTLSCSPISGHRSVSWYQQTPGQGLQFLFEYFSETQRNKGNFPGRFSGRQFSNSRSEMNVSTLELGDSALYLCASSLGGIGNQPQHFGDGTRLSIL.

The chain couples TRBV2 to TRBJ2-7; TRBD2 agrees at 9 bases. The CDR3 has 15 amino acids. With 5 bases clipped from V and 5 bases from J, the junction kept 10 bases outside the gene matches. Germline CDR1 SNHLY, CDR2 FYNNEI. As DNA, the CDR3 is TGTGCCAGCAGTAGAGAGACTAGCGGTCCTCACGAGCAGTACTTC. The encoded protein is CASSRETSGPHEQYF.